Listed below are T cell receptor beta chains from one sample, sequenced in a study of blood T cell repertoires in COVID-19. Sequencing was performed with immunoSEQ multiplex PCR; in TCRdb, only in-frame clones are kept and a portion is missing. This sample has about 150,000 clones; approximately 90% occur once, and the top ten carry around 2.9%. The sequenced sample consisted of peripheral blood. The receptors were gathered from a man in his 60s with active or convalescent COVID-19. Both conserved end residues are part of each CDR3. The D gene is left open where the match is weak. Rows may omit the clone size; those that give it use once, few, many or a size class.

d_call | j_call | cdr3_length | clone_size | v_call | cdr3_nt | cdr3_aa
TRBD2 | TRBJ2-3 | 13 | . | TRBV27 | TGTGCCAGCAGGCCCCCGGGAGGAGATACGCAGTATTTT | CASRPPGGDTQYF
. | TRBJ1-5 | 12 | . | TRBV15 | TGTGCCACCAGCAGAGCACAGGGGCCCCAGCATTTT | CATSRAQGPQHF
TRBD1 | TRBJ1-2 | 16 | . | TRBV3-1/TRBV3-2 | TGTGCCAGCAGTCTACGCTGGACAGGGGGTAACTATGGCTACACCTTC | CASSLRWTGGNYGYTF
TRBD1 | TRBJ2-1 | 14 | . | TRBV6-5 | TGTGCCAGCAGCTCCTCAGGGGGATACAATGAGCAGTTCTTC | CASSSSGGYNEQFF
TRBD1 | TRBJ2-1 | 17 | . | TRBV27 | TGTGCCAGCAGTTTAGGTTACAGGGGATCGACCTACAATGAGCAGTTCTTC | CASSLGYRGSTYNEQFF
. | TRBJ1-1 | 15 | . | TRBV4-2 | TGTGCCAGCAGCCAAGAAATAGGAAGAGGCACTGAAGCTTTCTTT | CASSQEIGRGTEAFF
TRBD1 | TRBJ1-6 | 13 | . | TRBV19 | TGTGCCAGTAGTACTCAGACAGGGCAAACCCTCCACTTT | CASSTQTGQTLHF
TRBD1 | TRBJ1-6 | 14 | . | TRBV14 | TGTGCCAGCAGCACGACAGGGTCGGTATCACCCCTCCACTTT | CASSTTGSVSPLHF
. | TRBJ2-7 | 13 | . | TRBV30 | TGTGCCTGGAGGGCCTTCGGCGGATACGAGCAGTACTTC | CAWRAFGGYEQYF
TRBD1 | TRBJ1-3 | 16 | . | TRBV30 | TGTGCCTGGACGCGGGACAGCGGATTCTCTGGAAACACCATATATTTT | CAWTRDSGFSGNTIYF
TRBD2 | TRBJ2-3 | 16 | . | TRBV7-2 | TGTGCCAGCAGCCACATAGCGGGGGCGGGGACAGATACGCAGTATTTT | CASSHIAGAGTDTQYF
. | TRBJ1-1 | 19 | . | TRBV9 | TGTGCCAGCAGCGCCCACAGACCAGGGGCCAATCGAGGGGGCACTGAAGCTTTCTTT | CASSAHRPGANRGGTEAFF
. | TRBJ2-6 | 13 | few | TRBV30 | TGTGCCTGGGTGCGGGCTGGGGCCAACGTCCTGACTTTC | CAWVRAGANVLTF
TRBD2 | TRBJ2-1 | 15 | . | TRBV5-1 | TGCGCCAGCAGCTTCCTAGCGGACTCCTACAATGAGCAGTTCTTC | CASSFLADSYNEQFF
TRBD1 | TRBJ1-1 | 17 | . | TRBV24-1 | TGTGCCACCAGTGATTCCCCGGGACAGGGGTTATACACTGAAGCTTTCTTT | CATSDSPGQGLYTEAFF
. | TRBJ2-1 | 14 | . | TRBV2 | TGTGCCAGCAGGGGGATGGGAGAGGGCGATGAGCAGTTCTTC | CASRGMGEGDEQFF
TRBD2 | TRBJ2-7 | 14 | . | TRBV11-2 | TGTGCCAGCAGCTTCGCGGGGGGAGCCTACGAGCAGTACTTC | CASSFAGGAYEQYF
TRBD2 | TRBJ2-3 | 13 | . | TRBV19 | TGTGCCAGTGGGACTAGCTCCACAGATACGCAGTATTTT | CASGTSSTDTQYF
TRBD1 | TRBJ2-7 | 17 | few | TRBV28 | TGTGCCAGCAGTTTAATCGGACAGGGTGTCCCAAACTACGAGCAGTACTTC | CASSLIGQGVPNYEQYF
. | TRBJ2-7 | 14 | . | TRBV7-3 | TGTGCCAGCAGCTTAGACAGCCTGTCCTACGAGCAGTACTTC | CASSLDSLSYEQYF
. | TRBJ2-1 | 15 | . | TRBV7-2 | TGTGCCAGCAGCTTAGTAACCACCTCACTGAATGAGCAGTTCTTC | CASSLVTTSLNEQFF
TRBD1 | TRBJ1-2 | 13 | . | TRBV30 | TGTGCCTGGACTGAGGGGGCCTGGTATGGCTACACCTTC | CAWTEGAWYGYTF
TRBD1 | TRBJ2-5 | 17 | . | TRBV9 | TGTGCCAGCAGCGCCACCCCGGGACAGATTGGACAAGAGACCCAGTACTTC | CASSATPGQIGQETQYF
. | TRBJ2-2 | 14 | few | TRBV10-3 | TGTGCCATTCGGGGGGCCTCAGCCACCGGGGAGCTGTTTTTT | CAIRGASATGELFF
. | TRBJ1-4 | 14 | . | TRBV28 | TGTGCCACTGAATGGGGCGCGGGGAATGAAAAACTGTTTTTT | CATEWGAGNEKLFF
TRBD2 | TRBJ2-2 | 15 | . | TRBV7-7 | TGTGCCAGCAGCTTAGGACCCCCGGGAGGCGGGGAGCTGTTTTTT | CASSLGPPGGGELFF
TRBD1 | TRBJ1-2 | 16 | . | TRBV24-1 | TGTGCCACCAGTGAGGGACAGGGGGTTACCCTCCGGGGCTACACCTTC | CATSEGQGVTLRGYTF
. | TRBJ1-1 | 11 | once | TRBV19 | TGTGCCAGTAATACAGGAGCTGAAGCTTTCTTT | CASNTGAEAFF
. | TRBJ2-5 | 11 | . | TRBV10-3 | TGTGCCGCCGGGGAAGGAGAGACCCAGTACTTC | CAAGEGETQYF
. | TRBJ2-7 | 13 | few | TRBV28 | TGTGCCAGTGAGGGAGGAGCTGCCTACGAGCAGTACTTC | CASEGGAAYEQYF
. | TRBJ2-3 | 14 | . | TRBV2 | TGTGCCAGCAAGGCAGGGACTTCCACAGATACGCAGTATTTT | CASKAGTSTDTQYF
. | TRBJ2-7 | 15 | . | TRBV27 | TGTGCCAGCAGGCGGGACGCCCGCAGCTCCTACGAGCAGTACTTC | CASRRDARSSYEQYF
. | TRBJ2-6 | 16 | . | TRBV5-1 | TGCGCCAGCAGCTTGGCCCCCAGGTCCGGGGCCAACGTCCTGACTTTC | CASSLAPRSGANVLTF
. | TRBJ2-7 | 15 | . | TRBV6-5 | TGTGCCAGCAGCGCCCCTGGTTTAGGGGTCTACGAGCAGTACTTC | CASSAPGLGVYEQYF
. | TRBJ2-1 | 15 | once | TRBV11-2 | TGTGCCAGCAGCCTCCTTTCGGGTATTGACAATGAGCAGTTCTTC | CASSLLSGIDNEQFF
. | TRBJ1-1 | 13 | . | TRBV24-1 | TGTGCCACCAGTCGAGACAGAAACACTGAAGCTTTCTTT | CATSRDRNTEAFF
. | TRBJ1-4 | 16 | . | TRBV15 | TGTGCCACCAGCAGAGGGGGGACTGGTTTAGGCGAAAAACTGTTTTTT | CATSRGGTGLGEKLFF
TRBD2 | TRBJ2-5 | 13 | . | TRBV2 | TGTGCCACCTCAACCGGACTAGAAGAGACCCAGTACTTC | CATSTGLEETQYF
TRBD2 | TRBJ2-3 | 18 | . | TRBV7-6 | TGTGCCAGCAGCTTAAGGGGAGGGGAGGGCCTTAGGGCAGATACGCAGTATTTT | CASSLRGGEGLRADTQYF
TRBD1 | TRBJ1-2 | 15 | . | TRBV4-3 | TGCGCCAGCAGCCGGGACAGGGGGACTATTTCTGGCTACACCTTC | CASSRDRGTISGYTF